This T cell receptor beta chain was documented in a study of cytomegalovirus exposure and HLA in healthy donors. Study-level findings and limits: Many donors shared some public TCRs, even though most TCR sequences were rare. Previous analysis showed most TCR beta V segments were productive about 87% or about 30% of the time. No immune exposure information besides CMV serostatus was available. Sequencing probably produced one cluster of sequence variants that were highly shared.

The CDR3 runs to 12 residues. Trimming cost V 2 bases and J 5 bases, with 4 bases left between them. CDR1 SGHAT and CDR2 FQNNGV come from the germline V gene. It was with 60 Vbeta and 13 Jbeta primers that the PCR ran. This table comes from immunoSEQ multiplex PCR, and its TCRdb copy is limited to in-frame clones, with some not included. Found here are 150,000 to 200,000 clones, more than 80% of them singletons; the top ten hold 13%. About this clone itself: Antigen: not known.

This sequence was found in a woman in her fifties or sixties in good health and CMV-seronegative. The V gene is TRBV11-2, the J gene TRBJ2-1; D remains unclear. Sequenced material: PBMCs. This chain's CDR3 is CASSLYNNEQFF. The CDR3 DNA sequence: TGTGCCAGCAGCTTATACAACAATGAGCAGTTCTTC.